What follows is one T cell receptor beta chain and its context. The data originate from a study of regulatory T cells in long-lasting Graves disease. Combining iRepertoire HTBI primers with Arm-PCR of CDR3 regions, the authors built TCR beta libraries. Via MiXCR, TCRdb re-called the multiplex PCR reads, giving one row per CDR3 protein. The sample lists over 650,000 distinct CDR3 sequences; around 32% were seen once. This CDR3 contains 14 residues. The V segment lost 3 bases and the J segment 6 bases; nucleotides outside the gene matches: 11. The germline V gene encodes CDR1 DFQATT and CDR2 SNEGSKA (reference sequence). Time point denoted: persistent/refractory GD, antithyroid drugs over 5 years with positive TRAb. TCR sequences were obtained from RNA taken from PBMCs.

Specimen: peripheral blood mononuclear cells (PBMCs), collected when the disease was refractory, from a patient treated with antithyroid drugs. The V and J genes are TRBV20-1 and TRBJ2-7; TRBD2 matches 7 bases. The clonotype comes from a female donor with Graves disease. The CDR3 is CSASERDLLGEQYF. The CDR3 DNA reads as TGCAGTGCTAGCGAGCGGGACTTGCTCGGCGAGCAGTACTTC.